These 23 T cell receptor beta chains share one sample of origin, sequenced in a study of cytomegalovirus exposure and HLA in healthy donors. Clones were sequenced by immunoSEQ multiplex PCR, and TCRdb holds only the in-frame ones, with some missing. Among some 170,000 clones, 80% to 90% were seen once, and the ten largest hold 2% to 2.5%. The sequenced sample consisted of PBMCs. The receptors originated from a woman aged 18-29 years in good health and CMV-seronegative.

This chain uses TRBV2 with TRBJ1-4, with D unclear. V was pared by 1 base and J by 0 bases, with 6 bases between. Germline V gives CDR1 SNHLY, CDR2 FYNNEI. The length of the CDR3 is 15 residues. The CDR3: CASSEETTTNEKLFF. The CDR3 DNA follows: TGTGCCAGCAGTGAAGAGACAACAACTAATGAAAAACTGTTTTTT. Using reference TRBV2 and TRBJ1-4 for the parts outside the CDR3, the full variable domain is EPEVTQTPSHQVTQMGQEVILRCVPISNHLYFYWYRQILGQKVEFLVSFYNNEISEKSEIFDDQFSVERPDGSNFTLKIRSTKLEDSAMYFCASSEETTTNEKLFFGSGTQLSVL.

The V gene is TRBV2, the J gene TRBJ1-2; D uncertain. Between the trimmed V and J ends, which lost 2 bases and 4 bases, there was a span of 14 bases. Germline-derived CDR1 and CDR2 are SNHLY and FYNNEI. This CDR3 comprises 15 residues. The CDR3 here is CASSERETLSYGYTF. The CDR3 DNA reads as TGTGCCAGCAGTGAAAGAGAAACTCTTAGCTATGGCTACACCTTC. The full variable domain, rest sourced from reference TRBV2 and TRBJ1-2, is EPEVTQTPSHQVTQMGQEVILRCVPISNHLYFYWYRQILGQKVEFLVSFYNNEISEKSEIFDDQFSVERPDGSNFTLKIRSTKLEDSAMYFCASSERETLSYGYTFGSGTRLTVV.

The rearrangement joins TRBV6-6 to TRBJ1-2; a weak D match, TRBD1 (6 bases). The CDR3 has 15 residues. Trimming stripped 5 bases from V and 6 bases from J, with 19 bases between. Per germline, CDR1 MNHNY and CDR2 SVGAGI (reference sequence). CDR3 sequence: CASSQTGYSVDGYTF. As DNA, the CDR3 is TGTGCCAGCAGTCAAACAGGGTACTCGGTGGATGGCTACACCTTC.

This chain joins TRBV7-9 and TRBJ2-7; D call uncertain. The V gene's germline CDR1 is SEHNR and CDR2 FQNEAQ (reference sequence). Trimming removed 5 bases at V and 3 bases at J, with 8 bases between. The CDR3 sequence is 12 residues long. The CDR3 nucleotides read TGTGCCAGCAGCCAATTGAGCTACGAGCAGTACTTC. It specifies CASSQLSYEQYF.

The chain combines TRBV18 with TRBJ2-2, with 13 bases that match TRBD2. V lost 3 bases, J lost 5 bases, and 18 bases stayed unmatched. The CDR3 consists of 21 residues. Germline CDR1 and CDR2: KGHSH and LQKENI. The DNA for the CDR3 is TGTGCCAGCTCACCTAGAAAGGACGGACTAGCGGGGGCTACGAGGACCGGGGAGCTGTTTTTT. It encodes CASSPRKDGLAGATRTGELFF.

The genes are TRBV7-2 and TRBJ1-5, with D perhaps TRBD1 (5 bases). V was shortened by 3 bases and J by 1 base, with 10 bases between the two germline ends. This CDR3 comprises 15 residues. CDR1 and CDR2 from the germline V gene are SGHTA and FQGNSA. The CDR3 DNA reads as TGTGCCAGCAGCTTTTCGGGGGAGAGCAATCAGCCCCAGCATTTT. Its protein product is CASSFSGESNQPQHF.

The chain couples TRBV15 to TRBJ1-2; TRBD1 matches 7 bases. Looked up from germline, CDR1 is LNHNV and CDR2 is YYDKDF (reference sequence). CDR3 length: 17 amino acids. After removal of 1 base from V and 2 bases from J, the junction contained 10 bases not matched to a gene. The CDR3 loop reads CATSRGYRDRDNYGYTF. The CDR3 bases are TGTGCCACCAGCAGAGGATACCGGGACAGAGACAACTATGGCTACACCTTC.

The V and J genes are TRBV5-8 and TRBJ1-1; D remains unclear. The germline V and J ends were trimmed by 3 bases and 11 bases, with 14 bases remaining between them. CDR1 SGHTS and CDR2 YDEGEE come from the germline V gene. This CDR3 has 12 residues. DNA for the CDR3: TGTGCCAGCAGCTCCGTGGGCGGGCATGCTTTCTTT. Translating it yields CASSSVGGHAFF.

J is TRBJ2-2 and V is TRBV9; D is perhaps TRBD1 (5 bases). The V and J ends lost 0 bases and 6 bases respectively, with 12 bases between them. Germline assignment: CDR1 SGDLS and CDR2 YYNGEE. The CDR3 consists of 15 residues. The CDR3 DNA follows: TGTGCCAGCAGCGTAGCTGGGGCTTCCTCCGGGGAGCTGTTTTTT. Translation: CASSVAGASSGELFF.

This chain links TRBV18 with TRBJ2-6; the D is unclear. Germline-derived CDR1 and CDR2 are KGHSH and LQKENI. Deletions cut 1 base from V and 0 bases from J, with 13 bases between. CDR3 length: 18 amino acids. DNA of the CDR3: TGTGCCAGCTCACCACAAACACAGATTCTCTCTGGGGCCAACGTCCTGACTTTC. As protein: CASSPQTQILSGANVLTF.

The V gene is TRBV6-1, the J gene TRBJ1-5; tentative D call: TRBD1 (5 bases). CDR3 size: 15 residues. Trimming stripped 2 bases from V and 11 bases from J, with 19 bases between. From germline, CDR1 is MNHNS and CDR2 SASEGT. CDR3 region: CASSEFWEGIHAQHF. In DNA form, the CDR3 reads TGTGCCAGCAGTGAATTCTGGGAGGGGATTCACGCCCAGCATTTT.

V and J are TRBV6-1 and TRBJ2-2; the match to TRBD2 covers 10 bases. V was pared by 7 bases and J by 6 bases, with 5 bases of the junction left unmatched. The CDR3 has 14 amino acids. Germline loops: CDR1 MNHNS, CDR2 SASEGT. The CDR3 protein is CASTSGSSSGELFF. CDR3 nucleotide sequence: TGTGCCAGCACTAGCGGGAGTTCATCCGGGGAGCTGTTTTTT.

CDR3 sequence: CASIRGREETQYF. The CDR3 DNA reads as TGTGCCAGCATCCGAGGGCGGGAAGAGACCCAGTACTTC. The rearrangement links TRBV28 to TRBJ2-5; the D gene is possibly TRBD2 (5 bases). V shed 7 bases and J shed 3 bases, with 12 bases lying between them. Per the germline V gene, CDR1 is MDHEN and CDR2 is SYDVKM. The CDR3 extends over 13 amino acids.

V is TRBV28 and J is TRBJ1-2, with TRBD1 matching 7 bases. The V and J ends lost 2 bases and 1 base, in that order; junction bases with no gene match: 4. CDR3 length: 15 amino acids. CDR1 MDHEN and CDR2 SYDVKM come from the germline V gene. CDR3 DNA: TGTGCCAGCAGTTTAAGGGGGCGGGGTAACTATGGCTACACCTTC. Its protein is CASSLRGRGNYGYTF.

The J gene is TRBJ2-3, the V gene TRBV5-4, with a weak D call TRBD2 (6 bases). CDR3 length: 17 residues. The V end was cut by 5 bases, the J end by 6 bases, with 25 bases between. Germline V gene data show CDR1 as SGHNT and CDR2 as YYREEE (reference sequence). DNA for the CDR3: TGTGCCAGCAGTTTAGCCGGGACTCCCCCATCCTTGGATACGCAGTATTTT. Protein product: CASSLAGTPPSLDTQYF.

The gene calls are TRBV27 and TRBJ2-7, with 9 bases identical to TRBD1. Germline CDR1 MNHEY, CDR2 SMNVEV (reference sequence). Losses at the gene ends were 4 bases for V and 6 bases for J; bases not matched to a gene: 10. CDR3 length: 15 amino acids. CDR3 in DNA: TGTGCCAGCAGTTCCTTCCCGGGACAGGGTTCCGAGCAGTACTTC. Amino acid sequence: CASSSFPGQGSEQYF.

The chain links TRBV7-8 to TRBJ2-3, with TRBD1 identical over 8 bases. The junction had 10 bases not matched to a gene; V was cut back by 7 bases and J by 7 bases. Germline lookup yields CDR1 SGHVS and CDR2 FQNEAQ. This CDR3 is built from 14 residues. CDR3 nucleotide sequence: TGTGCCAGCACCCTTAAGAGGACAGGGCATACGCAGTATTTT. This encodes CASTLKRTGHTQYF.

For this clone: Other DNA sequences in the sample encode the same CDR3. J is TRBJ2-7 and V is TRBV2, with 7 bases matching TRBD1. The junction had 3 bases not matched to a gene; V was cut back by 4 bases and J by 0 bases. The CDR3 covers 14 residues. CDR1 is SNHLY, CDR2 FYNNEI, per germline. In DNA, the CDR3 is TGTGCCAGCAGTGGACAGGGCCCCTCCTACGAGCAGTACTTC. This translates into CASSGQGPSYEQYF.

CDR3 loop: CASSRTLNTEAFF. In DNA, the CDR3 is TGCGCCAGCAGCCGCACTTTGAACACTGAAGCTTTCTTT. The rearrangement joins TRBV5-1 to TRBJ1-1; D remains unclear. The V end lost 4 bases, the J end lost 0 bases, and 7 bases lay between the germline ends. Germline V CDR1 and CDR2: SGHRS, YFSETQ. The CDR3 runs to 13 residues. Together with reference TRBV5-1 and TRBJ1-1, the CDR3 gives the full variable domain: KAGVTQTPRYLIKTRGQQVTLSCSPISGHRSVSWYQQTPGQGLQFLFEYFSETQRNKGNFPGRFSGRQFSNSRSEMNVSTLELGDSALYLCASSRTLNTEAFFGQGTRLTVV.

This clone was seen a handful of times. V is TRBV27 and J is TRBJ2-1, with 12 positions matching TRBD1. Germline lookup yields CDR1 MNHEY and CDR2 SMNVEV (reference sequence). This CDR3 is built from 19 residues. V shed 3 bases, J shed 8 bases, and the junction held 17 bases outside the gene matches. CDR3 sequence reads: CASSLRGTSGTGGKDEQFF. CDR3 sequence (DNA): TGTGCCAGCAGTTTGAGGGGGACTTCCGGGACAGGGGGCAAGGATGAGCAGTTCTTC.

The rearrangement links TRBV5-6 to TRBJ1-4; tentatively, D is TRBD1 (6 bases). This CDR3 contains 15 residues. The germline V and J ends were trimmed by 4 bases and 4 bases, with 14 bases remaining between them. Germline loops: CDR1 SGHDT, CDR2 YYEEEE. Written as DNA, the CDR3 is TGTGCCAGCAGCGCTGATACAGGGCTTAATGAAAAACTGTTTTTT. Amino acid sequence: CASSADTGLNEKLFF.

The V gene is TRBV2, the J gene TRBJ2-2; D might be TRBD1 (5 bases). The CDR3 length is 16 residues. Germline CDR1 is SNHLY and CDR2 is FYNNEI. The V end lost 5 bases, the J end lost 3 bases, and 16 bases lay between the germline ends. The CDR3 spells CASSRLRTQDTGELFF. CDR3 nucleotides: TGTGCCAGCAGTCGACTCCGGACACAGGACACCGGGGAGCTGTTTTTT.

This chain joins TRBV12-2 and TRBJ2-5; whether TRBD1, the table's D call, matches the DNA was not checked. TRBV12-2 is a known pseudogene. This CDR3 spans 16 amino acids. CDR3 sequence reads: CASRLGDRGPQETQYF. The CDR3 bases are TGTGCAAGTCGCTTAGGGGACAGGGGCCCCCAAGAGACCCAGTACTTC.